Presented here are 30 T cell receptor beta chains from one specimen sequenced in a study of healthy donors' naive CD4 and CD8 T cells. Starting from about 470 ng of total RNA, TCR libraries were made with linear amplification. MiXCR, run by TCRdb on the reads, gives a single entry per CDR3 protein. The sample records around 200,000 distinct CDR3 sequences, around 74% being singletons. Sequencing used naive CD4+ and CD8+ T cells sorted from blood, pooled from several donors. These TCRs come from a pool of human donors in good health; the sample pools cells from several healthy donors.

The V gene is TRBV15, the J gene TRBJ2-7; a weak D match, TRBD1 (6 bases). The CDR3 is 14 residues long. Germline CDR1 and CDR2: LNHNV and YYDKDF (reference sequence). V lost 3 bases and J lost 5, with 14 bases in between. The CDR3 loop is CATSSVRGLNEQYF. The CDR3 nucleotides read TGTGCCACCAGCAGTGTTAGGGGGTTGAACGAGCAGTACTTC.

The chain joins TRBV20-1 to TRBJ2-7; tentative D call: TRBD2 (5 bases). CDR1 and CDR2 from the germline V gene are DFQATT and SNEGSKA (reference sequence). Deletions cut 0 bases from V and 6 bases from J, with 15 bases between. The CDR3 is 14 residues long. CDR3 in amino acids: CSARDSGRKTEQYF. DNA for the CDR3: TGCAGTGCTAGAGATAGTGGGAGAAAGACCGAGCAGTACTTC.

The rearrangement joins TRBV6-5 to TRBJ2-7; 13 bases fit TRBD2. This CDR3 is built from 16 residues. After removal of 5 bases from V and 3 bases from J, the junction contained 7 bases not matched to a gene. CDR1 and CDR2 (germline): MNHEY, SVGAGI. CDR3 nucleotides: TGTGCCAGCAGTAGAGGGACTAGCGGGACCCTCTACGAGCAGTACTTC. This gives the protein CASSRGTSGTLYEQYF.

The chain is built from TRBV4-2 and TRBJ2-7, with 8 bases identical to TRBD2. Germline V gives CDR1 LGHNA, CDR2 YNFKEQ. There are 14 residues in the CDR3. Losses at the gene ends were 1 base for V and 7 bases for J; bases not matched to a gene: 6. CDR3 in amino acids: CASSQGLASVEQYF. The CDR3, as DNA: TGTGCCAGCAGCCAAGGACTAGCGTCGGTAGAGCAGTACTTC.

This chain links TRBV18 with TRBJ1-1; the D gene is possibly TRBD1 (5 bases). Germline CDR1 is KGHSH and CDR2 is LQKENI. V shed 5 bases and J shed 0 bases, with 10 bases lying between them. The CDR3 covers 14 residues. The CDR3 loop is CASSADTLNTEAFF. CDR3 DNA: TGTGCCAGCTCAGCGGACACTTTGAACACTGAAGCTTTCTTT.

This clonotype turned up a few times. This chain connects TRBV19 to TRBJ2-2; possibly TRBD2 for D (6 bases). Germline CDR1 reads LNHDA; CDR2 reads SQIVND (reference sequence). The CDR3 has 15 amino acids. Trimming stripped 7 bases from V and 1 base from J, with 13 bases between. This chain's CDR3 is CASTRPGENTGELFF. The CDR3 DNA reads as TGTGCCAGTACCCGACCGGGGGAGAACACCGGGGAGCTGTTTTTT.

V usage is TRBV19 and J usage is TRBJ2-3; D is unresolved. V was cut by 3 bases and J by 10 bases, with 17 bases left in between. CDR3 length: 14 residues. CDR1 is LNHDA, CDR2 SQIVND, per germline (reference sequence). The CDR3 here is CASSMVAYSNPQYF. The CDR3, as DNA: TGTGCCAGTAGTATGGTCGCCTACAGTAATCCGCAGTATTTT.

The chain has TRBV6-5 and TRBJ2-3, with a possible D match to TRBD2 (6 bases). This CDR3 has 16 residues. V lost 7 bases and J lost 4, with 21 bases in between. Germline CDR1 MNHEY, CDR2 SVGAGI. Here the CDR3 reads CASNPGRTGPSDTQYF. The CDR3 DNA reads TGTGCCAGCAACCCGGGGAGGACGGGCCCGTCAGATACGCAGTATTTT.

This clonotype has just a few counts. V and J are TRBV19 and TRBJ1-5; 9 positions agree with TRBD1. This CDR3 comprises 15 residues. Germline V lookup: CDR1 LNHDA, CDR2 SQIVND (reference sequence). V lost 5 bases, J lost 4 bases, and 6 bases stayed unmatched. This chain's CDR3 is CASSAPGQGNQPQHF. In DNA, the CDR3 is TGTGCCAGTAGTGCGCCGGGACAGGGAAATCAGCCCCAGCATTTT.

The chain recombines TRBV27 with TRBJ2-3; possibly TRBD2 for D (6 bases). V was shortened by 5 bases and J by 2 bases, with 17 bases between the two germline ends. Per the germline V gene, CDR1 is MNHEY and CDR2 is SMNVEV (reference sequence). This CDR3 has 16 amino acids. Here the CDR3 reads CASSPSSGEVTDTQYF. As DNA, the CDR3 is TGTGCCAGCAGTCCCTCCTCGGGAGAGGTCACAGATACGCAGTATTTT.

CDR3 region: CASSPGKNTEAFF. The DNA for the CDR3 is TGTGCCAGCAGTCCTGGAAAGAACACTGAAGCTTTCTTT. J is TRBJ1-1 and V is TRBV27; D not resolved. The V end was cut by 5 bases, the J end by 1 base, with 8 bases between. This CDR3 contains 13 residues. Germline V gene sequence: CDR1 MNHEY, CDR2 SMNVEV (reference sequence).

There are a few counts of this clonotype. The CDR3, as DNA: TGCAGCGTTGAATCGGGCAGGGATGGCTACACCTTC. It encodes CSVESGRDGYTF. The genes are TRBV29-1 and TRBJ1-2; maybe TRBD1 (5 bases). There are 12 residues in the CDR3. The ends were cut back, 2 bases at V and 6 bases at J, with 10 bases in the middle. The germline V gene encodes CDR1 SQVTM and CDR2 ANQGSEA.

The gene calls are TRBV28 and TRBJ2-5, with D possibly called TRBD1 or TRBD2 (5 bases each). This CDR3 region has 13 residues. V shed 6 bases and J shed 4 bases, with 12 bases lying between them. CDR1 and CDR2 (germline): MDHEN, SYDVKM. CDR3 in amino acids: CASSTGTGETQYF. Here the CDR3 DNA reads TGTGCCAGCAGCACCGGGACGGGAGAGACCCAGTACTTC.

The chain couples TRBV29-1 to TRBJ2-5, with unresolved D. The V end lost 0 bases, the J end lost 2 bases, and 10 bases lay between the germline ends. The germline CDR1 and CDR2 sequences are SQVTM and ANQGSEA. This CDR3 contains 14 residues. The CDR3 DNA reads TGCAGCGTTGAAGATTTTACAGCACAAGAGACCCAGTACTTC. Its protein product is CSVEDFTAQETQYF.

V is TRBV29-1 and J is TRBJ2-1; tentative D call: TRBD1 (6 bases). The V gene lost 6 bases and the J gene lost 14 bases, with 14 bases spanning the gap. CDR1 and CDR2 from the germline V gene are SQVTM and ANQGSEA. This CDR3 has 10 residues. CDR3 nucleotides: TGCAGCGTCGAGGGGACAAGGGAGTTCTTC. It is translated as CSVEGTREFF.

This clonotype has only a few counts. The J gene is TRBJ2-7, the V gene TRBV29-1; D not certain. The CDR3 contains 9 residues. V was clipped by 1 base and J by 12 bases, with 7 bases between them. The germline gives CDR1 SQVTM, CDR2 ANQGSEA. DNA of the CDR3: TGCAGCGTTGAAGTCACAGCGTACTTC. It encodes CSVEVTAYF.

The count of this clonotype is one. The V gene is TRBV19, the J gene TRBJ1-5, with D perhaps TRBD1 (6 bases). V was clipped by 7 bases and J by 0 bases, with 16 bases between them. Germline V gives CDR1 LNHDA, CDR2 SQIVND (reference sequence). CDR3 size: 16 residues. CDR3 sequence (DNA): TGTGCCAGTACCGTGACAGGCCAATATAGCAATCAGCCCCAGCATTTT. Translated, it gives CASTVTGQYSNQPQHF.

The genes are TRBV2 and TRBJ2-1, with 15 bases fitting TRBD2. Germline V lookup: CDR1 SNHLY, CDR2 FYNNEI. The V segment lost 9 bases and the J segment 5 bases; nucleotides outside the gene matches: 8. The CDR3 is 16 amino acids. CDR3 nucleotides: TGTGCCAGATATACCGGGACTAGCGGGGGGCACAATGAGCAGTTCTTC. Protein: CARYTGTSGGHNEQFF. The full variable domain, its missing parts supplied by reference TRBV2 and TRBJ2-1, is EPEVTQTPSHQVTQMGQEVILRCVPISNHLYFYWYRQILGQKVEFLVSFYNNEISEKSEIFDDQFSVERPDGSNFTLKIRSTKLEDSAMYFCARYTGTSGGHNEQFFGPGTRLTVL.

The gene calls are TRBV20-1 and TRBJ1-1; maybe TRBD1 (5 bases). Germline CDR1 DFQATT, CDR2 SNEGSKA (reference sequence). The CDR3 runs to 20 residues. V lost 1 base and J 4 bases, leaving 31 bases between the germline ends. The CDR3 sequence is CSARGLSGVEGWRGVTEAFF. The CDR3 DNA follows: TGCAGTGCTAGAGGTTTAAGCGGCGTGGAGGGCTGGAGAGGGGTCACTGAAGCTTTCTTT.

V and J are TRBV29-1 and TRBJ2-6; possibly TRBD1 for D (6 bases). Germline CDR1 is SQVTM and CDR2 is ANQGSEA. The CDR3 loop spans 16 amino acids. Trimming took off 4 bases at V and 1 base at J, with 14 bases between the two ends. This CDR3 is CSVVYREGSGANVLTF. Written as DNA, the CDR3 is TGCAGCGTTGTGTACAGGGAAGGATCTGGGGCCAACGTCCTGACTTTC. The full variable domain, its missing parts supplied by reference TRBV29-1 and TRBJ2-6, is SAVISQKPSRDICQRGTSLTIQCQVDSQVTMMFWYRQQPGQSLTLIATANQGSEATYESGFVIDKFPISRPNLTFSTLTVSNMSPEDSSIYLCSVVYREGSGANVLTFGAGSRLTVL.

This clonotype was recorded a few times. V usage is TRBV5-1 and J usage is TRBJ2-1, with D perhaps matching TRBD1 or TRBD2 (5 bases each). Germline loops: CDR1 SGHRS, CDR2 YFSETQ. Trimming shortened V by 0 bases and J by 9 bases, and 7 bases separated the two germline ends. The CDR3 is 12 residues long. CDR3 region: CASSLEGPEQFF. DNA for the CDR3: TGCGCCAGCAGCTTGGAGGGACCTGAGCAGTTCTTC.

This chain joins TRBV29-1 and TRBJ2-5; weak D call: TRBD2 (6 bases). The CDR3 is made up of 13 amino acids. Trimming removed 7 bases from V and 5 bases from J, with 17 bases in between. Germline CDR1 and CDR2: SQVTM and ANQGSEA. The CDR3 sequence is CSESEVSGETQYF. The CDR3 DNA is TGCAGCGAATCTGAAGTAAGCGGGGAGACCCAGTACTTC.

This clonotype was observed a few times. The chain carries TRBV11-2 and TRBJ2-3; perhaps D is TRBD1 or TRBD2 (5 bases each). Trimming shortened V by 7 bases and J by 0 bases, and 14 bases separated the two germline ends. This CDR3 spans 15 amino acids. Per germline, CDR1 SGHAT and CDR2 FQNNGV. This chain's CDR3 is CASTLPGSSTDTQYF. The CDR3 DNA is TGTGCCAGCACCCTCCCAGGGAGTAGCACAGATACGCAGTATTTT.

The J gene is TRBJ2-1, the V gene TRBV29-1; D gene uncertain. Germline V gene data show CDR1 as SQVTM and CDR2 as ANQGSEA. The CDR3 has 10 residues. The V and J ends lost 8 bases and 5 bases respectively, with 7 bases between them. The CDR3 spells CSTGNNEQFF. The DNA for the CDR3 is TGCAGCACCGGAAACAATGAGCAGTTCTTC.

The chain combines TRBV29-1 with TRBJ2-1, with 9 bases lining up with TRBD1. V lost 7 bases to trimming and J lost 4 bases; unmatched junction nucleotides: 8. Germline CDR1 and CDR2: SQVTM and ANQGSEA. The CDR3 covers 14 residues. The CDR3 coding sequence is TGCAGCGGATCCGGGACAGGGACTTACAATGAGCAGTTCTTC. It codes for CSGSGTGTYNEQFF.

The genes are TRBV29-1 and TRBJ2-7; TRBD1 matches at 8 bases. CDR3 length equals 12 residues. The J segment lost 3 bases and the V segment lost 8 bases, leaving 6 bases of the junction unmatched. The V gene's germline CDR1 is SQVTM and CDR2 ANQGSEA. The DNA of the CDR3 is TGCAGCTTTTCTGGGACAGGCTACGAGCAGTACTTC. Translating gives CSFSGTGYEQYF.

The chain carries TRBV29-1 and TRBJ2-5; 7 bases are a match to TRBD2. V shed 2 bases, J shed 6 bases, and the junction held 15 bases outside the gene matches. The CDR3 covers 16 residues. CDR1 and CDR2 (germline): SQVTM, ANQGSEA. CDR3 amino acids: CSVESLGWLAVKTQYF. DNA of the CDR3: TGCAGCGTTGAATCCCTGGGTTGGCTAGCGGTAAAGACCCAGTACTTC.

The chain uses TRBV29-1 and TRBJ1-2; D gene uncertain. The CDR3 spans 13 residues. CDR1 is SQVTM, CDR2 ANQGSEA, per germline. V lost 3 bases, J lost 7 bases, and 15 bases lay in between. This CDR3 reads CSVDGFLKFGYTF. Here the CDR3 DNA reads TGCAGCGTTGATGGGTTCCTAAAGTTTGGCTACACCTTC.

J is TRBJ2-7 and V is TRBV28; 13 bases fit TRBD2. V trimming: 3 bases; J trimming: 2 bases; junction bases outside the gene matches: 4. The length of the CDR3 is 16 residues. The V gene's germline CDR1 is MDHEN and CDR2 SYDVKM. The CDR3 nucleotides read TGTGCCAGCAGTTTGGCCGGACTAGCGGGAGCCTACGAGCAGTACTTC. As protein: CASSLAGLAGAYEQYF.

The chain carries TRBV14 and TRBJ2-1, with D hard to call. Germline lookup yields CDR1 SGHDN and CDR2 FVKESK. The CDR3 totals 16 residues. V lost 6 bases and J 4 bases, leaving 19 bases between the germline ends. CDR3 loop: CASSNTTARFYNEQFF. The CDR3 region has the DNA TGTGCCAGCAGTAACACAACCGCTAGATTTTACAATGAGCAGTTCTTC.